The 17 T cell receptor beta chains presented below share a single source sample, sequenced in a study of regulatory T cells in long-lasting Graves disease. According to the study, TCR beta libraries were built with iRepertoire HTBI primers and CDR3-region Arm-PCR. TCRdb reanalysed the multiplex PCR reads using MiXCR and keeps one entry per CDR3 protein. The sample has 350,000 to 450,000 distinct CDR3 sequences, roughly a sixth seen once. Stated time point: newly diagnosed GD, antithyroid drugs for less than 3 months. Construction of the TCR library relied on RNA isolated from PBMCs. These records were also assigned to another study, of T cells in Graves' hyperthyroidism and ophthalmopathy.

The sample in question was peripheral blood mononuclear cells (PBMCs), obtained at new diagnosis, from a patient treated with antithyroid drugs. These receptors originate from a man aged 40-49 years with Graves disease.

This clonotype was counted many times. The chain recombines TRBV28 with TRBJ2-7, with D possibly matching TRBD1 (6 bases). Trimming took 6 bases from V and 3 from J, leaving 18 bases between them. Germline-derived CDR1 and CDR2 are MDHEN and SYDVKM. This CDR3 is built from 15 residues. The chain's CDR3 is CASSESGAGDYEQYF. In DNA, the CDR3 is TGTGCCAGCAGCGAATCCGGGGCAGGGGACTACGAGCAGTACTTC.

This clonotype was counted only a few times. The rearrangement uses TRBV6-1 and TRBJ1-4, with TRBD1 matching over 11 bases. Trimming took 6 bases from V and 7 from J; bases not matched to a gene: 1. Per the germline V gene, CDR1 is MNHNS and CDR2 is SASEGT. This CDR3 comprises 13 residues. Here the CDR3 reads CASRGTGGEKLFF. The CDR3 DNA follows: TGTGCCAGCAGGGGGACAGGGGGTGAAAAACTGTTTTTT.

The chain is built from TRBV5-1 and TRBJ1-4, with a possible D match to TRBD1 (5 bases). Per the germline V gene, CDR1 is SGHRS and CDR2 is YFSETQ. V lost 4 bases, J lost 0 bases, and 16 bases lay in between. CDR3 length: 17 amino acids. The chain's CDR3 is CASSPGSLGATNEKLFF. The CDR3 region has the DNA TGCGCCAGCAGCCCGGGCTCGTTAGGGGCAACTAATGAAAAACTGTTTTTT.

Ten or more counts support this clonotype. This sequence joins TRBV5-1 and TRBJ2-2, with D tentatively TRBD1 or TRBD2 (6 bases each). Germline V gene lookup returns CDR1 SGHRS and CDR2 YFSETQ. With 4 bases removed from V and 1 base from J, the gap between germline ends came to 14 bases. CDR3 size: 16 residues. CDR3 sequence reads: CASSRDAGQNTGELFF. For the CDR3, the DNA is TGCGCCAGCAGCCGCGACGCGGGACAGAACACCGGGGAGCTGTTTTTT.

This clonotype appeared many times. The CDR3 spells CASGRGRQHGYTF. CDR3 bases: TGTGCCAGCGGGAGGGGGCGGCAGCATGGCTACACCTTC. This chain joins TRBV28 and TRBJ1-2; the match to TRBD1 covers 7 bases. The CDR3 loop spans 13 amino acids. The V and J ends lost 8 bases and 6 bases, in that order; junction bases with no gene match: 9. Germline V gene data show CDR1 as MDHEN and CDR2 as SYDVKM.

The sample holds many counts of this clonotype. The V call is TRBV7-9, the J call TRBJ2-7; D is ambiguous. Germline lookup yields CDR1 SEHNR and CDR2 FQNEAQ (reference sequence). The CDR3 length is 11 residues. V was cut by 4 bases and J by 7 bases, with 8 bases left in between. DNA for the CDR3: TGTGCCAGCAGCTCAGGCCGGGAGCAGTACTTC. This translates into CASSSGREQYF.

Ten or more counts support this clonotype. This chain connects TRBV30 to TRBJ2-1; weak D call: TRBD1 (6 bases). V shed 0 bases and J shed 8 bases, with 14 bases lying between them. The CDR3 spans 14 residues. Per the germline V gene, CDR1 is GTSNPN and CDR2 is SVGIG (reference sequence). The CDR3 bases are TGTGCCTGGAGTGTACTCAGGGGTGGCGATGAGCAGTTCTTC. This gives the protein CAWSVLRGGDEQFF.

This clonotype was seen a few times. This chain links TRBV24-1 with TRBJ2-2, with D maybe TRBD2 (6 bases). Germline lookup yields CDR1 KGHDR and CDR2 SFDVKD. The ends were cut back, 6 bases at V and 3 bases at J, with 10 bases in the middle. The CDR3 length is 14 residues. The CDR3 nucleotides read TGTGCCACCAGTAGGCCGGGAGACACCGGGGAGCTGTTTTTT. Translating gives CATSRPGDTGELFF.

This clonotype appeared a few times. V usage is TRBV30 and J usage is TRBJ1-1, with D unresolved. CDR1 and CDR2 from the germline V gene are GTSNPN and SVGIG (reference sequence). The CDR3 has 14 residues. The germline V and J ends were trimmed by 3 bases and 1 base, with 12 bases remaining between them. CDR3 sequence reads: CAWSTGIQNTEAFF. The CDR3 coding sequence is TGTGCCTGGAGCACCGGGATCCAGAACACTGAAGCTTTCTTT.

This chain joins TRBV6-1 and TRBJ2-2; 9 bases fit TRBD1. The CDR3 sequence is 14 residues long. Unmatched junction bases numbered 1, after V lost 3 bases and J lost 5 bases. CDR1 and CDR2 from the germline V gene are MNHNS and SASEGT. CDR3 loop: CASSEGQGTGELFF. In DNA, the CDR3 is TGTGCCAGCAGTGAGGGACAGGGAACCGGGGAGCTGTTTTTT.

This clonotype has just a few counts. This sequence joins TRBV11-2 and TRBJ1-6; D unresolved. The CDR3 is made up of 14 amino acids. V lost 5 bases and J 6 bases, leaving 11 bases between the germline ends. Germline CDR1 reads SGHAT; CDR2 reads FQNNGV. The CDR3 protein is CASSPPGVNSPLHF. Here the CDR3 DNA reads TGTGCCAGCAGCCCACCGGGAGTTAATTCACCCCTCCACTTT.

There are many counts of this clonotype. The genes are TRBV7-8 and TRBJ2-2, with 11 bases matching TRBD2. V was clipped by 0 bases and J by 1 base; unmatched bases: 7. The CDR3 consists of 19 residues. The germline CDR1 and CDR2 sequences are SGHVS and FQNEAQ. This chain's CDR3 is CASSLARFLAGGNTGELFF. DNA of the CDR3: TGTGCCAGCAGCTTAGCGCGCTTCCTAGCGGGGGGGAACACCGGGGAGCTGTTTTTT.

There are a few counts of this clonotype. This may be a read error, as it is one base from a much larger clone. The V call is TRBV28, the J call TRBJ2-3; TRBD2 matches 16 bases. This CDR3 region has 17 residues. CDR1 and CDR2 (germline): MDHEN, SYDVKM. The CDR3 DNA sequence: TGTGCCTGCAGTTCCGGGACTAGCGGGGGGGCCCCTTATACGCAGTATTTT. This gives the protein CACSSGTSGGAPYTQYF.

This clonotype has ten or more counts. The rearrangement uses TRBV28 and TRBJ2-3, with D perhaps TRBD2 (6 bases). The V and J ends lost 5 bases and 2 bases respectively, with 14 bases between them. CDR1 and CDR2 (germline): MDHEN, SYDVKM. The CDR3 contains 15 residues. The CDR3 DNA is TGTGCCAGCAGTGGACCGGGACTTAACACAGATACGCAGTATTTT. Protein: CASSGPGLNTDTQYF.

This clonotype was counted between two and nine times. The chain employs TRBV6-1 and TRBJ1-6, with D uncertain. Germline-derived CDR1 and CDR2 are MNHNS and SASEGT. V was trimmed by 7 bases and J by 7 bases, leaving 11 bases between them. This CDR3 contains 13 residues. This CDR3 is CASMVEVNSPLHF. The DNA for the CDR3 is TGTGCCAGCATGGTAGAGGTAAATTCACCCCTCCACTTT.

The V call is TRBV12-3 or TRBV12-4, the J call TRBJ2-7; TRBD2 matches at 13 bases. This CDR3 has 15 residues. V shed 4 bases and J 1 base; nucleotides not matched to a gene: 1. CDR3 region: CASSSGLAGSYEQYF. CDR3 nucleotides: TGTGCCAGCAGTTCGGGACTAGCGGGGTCCTACGAGCAGTACTTC.

This clonotype was observed many times. This chain connects TRBV7-3 to TRBJ2-5, with D perhaps TRBD2 (7 bases). This CDR3 contains 16 residues. The V end was cut by 5 bases, the J end by 5 bases, with 21 bases between. Per germline, CDR1 SGHTA and CDR2 FQGTGA. CDR3 amino acids: CASSPRGAPGRETQYF. CDR3 bases: TGTGCCAGCAGCCCCCGGGGGGCCCCGGGACGGGAGACCCAGTACTTC.